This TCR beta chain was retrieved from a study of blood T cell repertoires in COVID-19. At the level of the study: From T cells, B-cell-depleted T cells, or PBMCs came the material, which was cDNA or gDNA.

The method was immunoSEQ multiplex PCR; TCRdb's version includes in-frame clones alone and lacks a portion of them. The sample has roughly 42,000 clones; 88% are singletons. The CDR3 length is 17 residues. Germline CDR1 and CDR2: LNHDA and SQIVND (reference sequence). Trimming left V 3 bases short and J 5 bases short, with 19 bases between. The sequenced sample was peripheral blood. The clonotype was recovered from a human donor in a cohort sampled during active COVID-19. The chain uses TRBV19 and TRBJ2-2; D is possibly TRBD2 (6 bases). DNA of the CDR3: TGTGCCAGTAGTATTGGGGCGGGGCTAGTGAGGACCGGGGAGCTGTTTTTT. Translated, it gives CASSIGAGLVRTGELFF.